This TCR beta chain was profiled in a study of T cell responses to AZD1222 COVID-19 vaccine (dated by TCRdb to about 2021). Regarding the research as a whole: A total of over 230 trial participants underwent TCR sequencing, of whom about 200 received two doses of AZD1222 and some 25 received two doses of the MenACWY control vaccine. Trial participants were enrolled by age into 18-55, 56-69 and 70-plus year subgroups, with roughly 160, 29 and 62 TCR-sequenced participants respectively.

Taken with the paper, the label for time point translates to: about 28 days (+/-7) after the second vaccine dose. AZD1222 recipients whose second dose came at about 4 weeks and those whose second dose came at about 12 weeks were combined into one group, since spike-specific TCR depth and breadth did not differ between the two schedules. Vaccinee samples came from UK trials COV001 and COV002, including a single-blind randomized controlled phase 2/3 trial of AZD1222 (ChAdOx1 nCoV-19) in healthy adults. For TCRbeta chain sequencing, PBMC samples were collected from trial participants at day 0 and at day 28 after the second dose. Paper-wide results and their limitations: In the small 56-69-year group, the increase in depth fell short of significance, most likely because of low power. Spike-specific TCR breadth and depth rose significantly after two AZD1222 doses compared with day 0 and with MenACWY recipients. Epitopes outside the regions mutated in the B.1.351 and B.1.1.7 variants were reportedly recognized by nearly half of the unique spike-specific TCRs. No day 14 peak-response samples were available, so repertoires were characterized only after the peak T cell response. Participants were mostly white British and included more females than males, and it was suggested by the authors that clonal diversity may have been underestimated. Only 5 to 7 AZD1222 recipients were SARS-CoV-2 seropositive at baseline, limiting conclusions about previously exposed vaccinees. CD4 TCRs associated with the vaccine covered the entire spike protein, and the dominant responses were in regions 160-218 and 743-854.

V is cut by 10 bases and J by 2 bases, and the space between the germline ends is 14 bases. Sequences ENHRY (CDR1) and SYGVKD (CDR2) are obtained from the germline V gene. The CDR3 runs 13 residues from the cysteine to the phenylalanine. Only CDR3 DNA remains: 39 bases, in frame from the first base. The CDR3 regions of human TCRbeta chains were analyzed by immunosequencing. The study's processing was this. TCRs in the repertoires were matched against a reference library of SARS-CoV-2-specific TCRs that had been generated with the MIRA antigen-specificity platform. Breadth was defined as the fraction of unique TCRs that were SARS-CoV-2-associated, and depth was defined as the fraction of total T cells that were SARS-CoV-2-associated. Using the MIRA data, every spike-specific TCR was mapped to the spike region that the TCR reacted to and assigned to either a CD4 or a CD8 class. Log10-transformed breadth and depth values were compared by one-way ANOVA with Sidak's multiple comparisons tests. TCRdb mirrors the immuneACCESS table, restricted to in-frame sequences. Some clones are absent from its copies; in checked studies, under half trace to an unresolved V gene, and the reason for the others is unknown. V, J and clone size were drawn from that table, and D and trimming were deduced from the DNA. Here the sample has roughly 150,000 clones; 85% to 95% occur a single time. The ten largest clones represent approximately 6.8% of the sample.

Points on this clone: What this receptor recognizes is not known. Base-call qualities are not available, and no considerably larger clone is one nucleotide away.

The chain is made from TRBV10-3 and TRBJ2-5; the D element could tentatively be TRBD1 or TRBD2, as 6 bases agree for each. This specimen consisted of peripheral blood, obtained 28 days after the second AZD1222 dose. This clonotype was obtained from an adult who received the AZD1222 COVID-19 vaccine. The CDR3 sequence is CATRGAVQETQYF. The nucleotides read TGTGCCACTAGGGGGGCCGTGCAAGAGACCCAGTACTTC.